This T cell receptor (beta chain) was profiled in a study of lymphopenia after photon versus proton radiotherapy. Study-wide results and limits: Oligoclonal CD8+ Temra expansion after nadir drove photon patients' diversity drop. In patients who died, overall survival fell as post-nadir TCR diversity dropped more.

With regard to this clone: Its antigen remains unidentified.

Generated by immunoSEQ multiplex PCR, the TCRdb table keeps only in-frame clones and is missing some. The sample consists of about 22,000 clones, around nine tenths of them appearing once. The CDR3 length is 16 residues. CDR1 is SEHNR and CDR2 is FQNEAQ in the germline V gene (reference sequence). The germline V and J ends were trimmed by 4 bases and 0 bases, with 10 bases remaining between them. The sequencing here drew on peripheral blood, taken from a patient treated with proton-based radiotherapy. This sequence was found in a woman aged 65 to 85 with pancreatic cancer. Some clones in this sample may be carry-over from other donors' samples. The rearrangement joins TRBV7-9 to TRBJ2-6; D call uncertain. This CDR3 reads CASSSPGVSGANVLTF. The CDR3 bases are TGTGCCAGCAGCTCTCCAGGAGTCTCTGGGGCCAACGTCCTGACTTTC.